Each of the 8 T cell receptor beta chains below was sequenced from the same sample in a study of regulatory T cells in long-lasting Graves disease. Combining iRepertoire HTBI primers with Arm-PCR of CDR3 regions, the authors built TCR beta libraries. TCRdb independently ran MiXCR on the multiplex PCR reads; one entry per CDR3 protein. The table has 550,000 or so distinct CDR3 sequences, about 12% seen once. Time point indicated: newly diagnosed GD, antithyroid drugs for less than 3 months. TCR sequences were obtained from RNA taken from PBMCs. The data also belong to a second study, concerning T cells in Graves' hyperthyroidism and ophthalmopathy.

The input for sequencing was peripheral blood mononuclear cells (PBMCs), taken at new diagnosis, from a patient treated with antithyroid drugs. The receptors shown here come from a woman aged 30 to 39 with Graves disease.

The chain is built from TRBV12-3 or TRBV12-4 and TRBJ2-7, with 7 bases identical to TRBD1. After removal of 8 bases from V and 1 base from J, the junction contained 8 bases not matched to a gene. This CDR3 has 14 residues. CDR3 nucleotide sequence: TGTGCCAGCGGCCTTGGGGGACAGTCCTACGAGCAGTACTTC. Amino acid sequence: CASGLGGQSYEQYF.

About this clonotype itself: At one boundary the junction diverges from the germline segment, which might be a read error. The V gene is TRBV6-5, the J gene TRBJ1-2, with a weak D call TRBD1 (5 bases). Germline V lookup: CDR1 MNHEY, CDR2 SVGAGI. CDR3 length: 15 amino acids. CDR3 residues: CAGSSQSPDTYGYTF. CDR3 sequence (DNA): TGTGCCGGCAGTTCCCAGAGCCCGGACACCTATGGCTACACCTTC.

Ten or more counts support this clonotype. The gene calls are TRBV9 and TRBJ1-2; D is undetermined. Trimming left V 3 bases short and J 5 bases short, with 8 bases between. The CDR3 runs 12 residues. Germline CDR1 is SGDLS and CDR2 is YYNGEE. The CDR3 is CASSAAGYGYTF. DNA for the CDR3: TGTGCCAGCAGCGCCGCCGGGTATGGCTACACCTTC.

This clonotype was picked up many times. The chain is built from TRBV19 and TRBJ2-7, with a tentative D call TRBD2 (6 bases). V lost 2 bases to trimming and J lost 5 bases, with 16 bases between them. The CDR3 length is 15 residues. Germline-derived CDR1 and CDR2 are LNHDA and SQIVND (reference sequence). CDR3 nucleotides: TGTGCCAGTAGTATATTTGCTAGCGAGCGGAACGAGCAGTACTTC. Protein product: CASSIFASERNEQYF.

This clonotype has at least ten counts. The chain joins TRBV18 to TRBJ2-1; D is perhaps TRBD2 (5 bases). The CDR3 loop spans 16 amino acids. Looked up from germline, CDR1 is KGHSH and CDR2 is LQKENI. Between the trimmed V and J ends, which lost 0 bases and 0 bases, there was a span of 9 bases. The chain's CDR3 is CASSPPLAASYNEQFF. The CDR3 region has the DNA TGTGCCAGCTCACCACCTCTAGCCGCCTCCTACAATGAGCAGTTCTTC.

The J gene is TRBJ2-2, the V gene TRBV3-1; 7 nucleotides align to TRBD2. Trimming removed 0 bases from V and 10 bases from J; junction bases left unmatched: 17. This CDR3 contains 18 residues. Germline CDR1 is LGHDT and CDR2 is YNNKEL (reference sequence). The CDR3 loop is CASSQDFGVGFRGEELFF. CDR3 in DNA: TGTGCCAGCAGCCAAGATTTTGGTGTGGGTTTCCGGGGGGAGGAGCTGTTTTTT.

This clonotype was observed many times. This chain connects TRBV13 to TRBJ2-1; 12 nucleotides align to TRBD2. This CDR3 region has 15 residues. The germline gives CDR1 PRHDT, CDR2 FYEKMQ (reference sequence). V gave up 5 bases and J gave up 4 bases; unmatched junction bases: 3. CDR3 protein: CASSHGLAGYNEQFF. The CDR3 coding sequence is TGTGCCAGCAGCCATGGACTAGCGGGATACAATGAGCAGTTCTTC.

This clonotype was seen many times. The CDR3 reads CSVGQYYEQYF. The CDR3 nucleotides are TGCAGCGTGGGACAGTACTACGAGCAGTACTTC. The chain links TRBV29-1 to TRBJ2-7; 7 nucleotides match TRBD1. CDR1 and CDR2 from the germline V gene are SQVTM and ANQGSEA. Trimming removed 6 bases from V and 3 bases from J; junction bases left unmatched: 2. This CDR3 is 11 amino acids long.